This TCR beta chain was captured in a study of beta chain features in type 1 diabetes. Isolated RNA was reverse transcribed in full, so expressed TCRB transcripts were sequenced. TCRdb's table, derived via immunoSEQ multiplex PCR, lists solely in-frame clones and lacks some. The sample holds 200,000 to 250,000 clones, around 65% seen once. The germline V and J ends were trimmed by 5 bases and 9 bases, with 18 bases remaining between them. The germline V gene has CDR1 SGHTA and CDR2 FQGNSA. This CDR3 comprises 14 residues. The sequence came from a man aged 30 to 39 in good health. Sequencing input: naive CD4+ T cells from blood. This chain joins TRBV7-2 and TRBJ2-3; D might be TRBD2 (6 bases). The CDR3 region is CASSPTALSGTQYF. In DNA, the CDR3 is TGTGCCAGCAGCCCCACGGCCTTAAGCGGGACGCAGTATTTT.